These T cell receptor beta chains were read from a single sample in a study of tumor-infiltrating lymphocytes in localized non-small cell lung cancer. The data were produced by immunoSEQ multiplex PCR, yet TCRdb's version contains in-frame clones alone and is incomplete. The sample lists 6,500 to 7,000 clones, just under 75% occurring once. The sample comprised lung tumor tissue. The receptors stem from a human donor with non-small cell lung cancer. Both conserved end residues are trimmed from each CDR3.

v_call: TRBV15
cdr3_length: 11
j_call: TRBJ2-1
cdr3_aa: ATSRAFLEEQF

v_call: TRBV7-9
cdr3_length: 14
j_call: TRBJ2-1
cdr3_aa: ASSLLVGNLYNEQF

v_call: TRBV5-8
cdr3_length: 12
j_call: TRBJ1-2
cdr3_aa: ASSLGGIVSGYT

v_call: TRBV10-3
cdr3_length: 11
j_call: TRBJ1-2
cdr3_aa: AISGGQNYGYT

v_call: TRBV18
cdr3_length: 14
j_call: TRBJ2-2
cdr3_aa: ASSPNQRGNTGELF

v_call: TRBV25-1
cdr3_length: 14
j_call: TRBJ2-2
cdr3_aa: ASSDPLQTPTGELF

v_call: TRBV29-1
cdr3_length: 14
j_call: TRBJ2-7
cdr3_aa: SVVGTSGGRMHEQY

v_call: TRBV2
cdr3_length: 11
j_call: TRBJ2-7
cdr3_aa: ASNAPFSYEQY

v_call: TRBV5-1
cdr3_length: 14
j_call: TRBJ2-5
cdr3_aa: ASSLSWASGQETQY

v_call: TRBV27
cdr3_length: 13
j_call: TRBJ2-3
cdr3_aa: ASSFRDRYTDTQY

v_call: TRBV2
cdr3_length: 11
j_call: TRBJ2-5
cdr3_aa: ASLWNLQETQY

v_call: TRBV2
cdr3_length: 12
j_call: TRBJ2-7
cdr3_aa: ASKREDGIYEQY

v_call: TRBV6-8
cdr3_length: 9
j_call: TRBJ1-4
cdr3_aa: ASSSDEKLF

v_call: TRBV2
cdr3_length: 9
j_call: TRBJ2-3
cdr3_aa: ASRSGDTQY

v_call: TRBV27
cdr3_length: 10
j_call: TRBJ2-7
cdr3_aa: ASRNSQYEQY

v_call: TRBV5-4
cdr3_length: 10
j_call: TRBJ1-2
cdr3_aa: ASRMGNYGYT

v_call: TRBV5-4
cdr3_length: 12
j_call: TRBJ1-2
cdr3_aa: ASSGKGGNYGYT

v_call: TRBV6-7
cdr3_length: 14
j_call: TRBJ2-4
cdr3_aa: ASPPGEGVVRNIQY

v_call: TRBV10-3
cdr3_length: 17
j_call: TRBJ2-6
cdr3_aa: AISDPGKDRGFGANVLT

v_call: TRBV6-6
cdr3_length: 13
j_call: TRBJ2-7
cdr3_aa: ASRPEAGAGSEQY

v_call: TRBV11-2
cdr3_length: 9
j_call: TRBJ1-2
cdr3_aa: ASSVGGGYT

v_call: TRBV9
cdr3_length: 14
j_call: TRBJ2-5
cdr3_aa: ASSLGGGRALETQY

v_call: TRBV7-2
cdr3_length: 13
j_call: TRBJ1-3
cdr3_aa: ASSLVSGSGNTIY

v_call: TRBV6-6
cdr3_length: 11
j_call: TRBJ2-1
cdr3_aa: ASSYNRHNEQF

v_call: TRBV10-3
cdr3_length: 12
j_call: TRBJ1-3
cdr3_aa: AIQSPSSGNTIY

v_call: TRBV14
cdr3_length: 10
j_call: TRBJ1-2
cdr3_aa: ASSQGVFGYT

v_call: TRBV5-6
cdr3_length: 12
j_call: TRBJ1-6
cdr3_aa: ASSPGGGNSPLH

v_call: TRBV4-2
cdr3_length: 14
j_call: TRBJ2-1
cdr3_aa: ASSQEWMGQDNEQF

v_call: TRBV6-1
cdr3_length: 11
j_call: TRBJ1-1
cdr3_aa: ASKRGMNTEAF

v_call: TRBV11-3
cdr3_length: 12
j_call: TRBJ2-1
cdr3_aa: ASSLAGGQGEQF

v_call: TRBV7-8
cdr3_length: 11
j_call: TRBJ1-1
cdr3_aa: ASSQVQNTEAF

v_call: TRBV29-1
cdr3_length: 12
j_call: TRBJ1-1
cdr3_aa: SVDMGHLNTEAF

v_call: TRBV5-1
cdr3_length: 14
j_call: TRBJ1-1
cdr3_aa: ASSFGGRGPNTEAF

v_call: TRBV5-1
cdr3_length: 11
j_call: TRBJ1-1
cdr3_aa: ASSLGVNTEAF

v_call: TRBV9
cdr3_length: 12
j_call: TRBJ1-6
cdr3_aa: ASSLDIGYSPLH

v_call: TRBV11-2
cdr3_length: 12
j_call: TRBJ1-2
cdr3_aa: ASSLRDRSYGYT

v_call: TRBV7-2
cdr3_length: 14
j_call: TRBJ2-5
cdr3_aa: ASSLISGRVQETQY

v_call: TRBV7-9
cdr3_length: 12
j_call: TRBJ1-3
cdr3_aa: ASSSPLSGNTIY

v_call: TRBV7-9
cdr3_length: 13
j_call: TRBJ2-7
cdr3_aa: ASSLISFSSYEQY

v_call: TRBV5-8
cdr3_length: 9
j_call: TRBJ1-1
cdr3_aa: ASLRDSEAF

v_call: TRBV9
cdr3_length: 13
j_call: TRBJ2-1
cdr3_aa: ASSKRSGDGNEQF

v_call: TRBV6-5
cdr3_length: 13
j_call: TRBJ2-5
cdr3_aa: ASSYGRQGGETQY

v_call: TRBV2
cdr3_length: 13
j_call: TRBJ1-1
cdr3_aa: ATGTGPTRDAEAF

v_call: TRBV2
cdr3_length: 12
j_call: TRBJ2-7
cdr3_aa: ASSLTGGNYEQY

v_call: TRBV7-9
cdr3_length: 14
j_call: TRBJ2-6
cdr3_aa: ASSVGRFSGANVLT

v_call: TRBV10-3
cdr3_length: 8
j_call: TRBJ1-1
cdr3_aa: AISDTEAF

v_call: TRBV4-1
cdr3_length: 17
j_call: TRBJ2-1
cdr3_aa: ASSHPGLAGGPNLNEQF

v_call: TRBV6-5
cdr3_length: 12
j_call: TRBJ1-2
cdr3_aa: ASSYFRDSDGYT

v_call: TRBV7-8
cdr3_length: 12
j_call: TRBJ1-1
cdr3_aa: ASSLGRQNTEAF

v_call: TRBV7-8
cdr3_length: 9
j_call: TRBJ2-2
cdr3_aa: ASSPRGELF

v_call: TRBV5-1
cdr3_length: 13
j_call: TRBJ2-2
cdr3_aa: ASSLGRANTGELF

v_call: TRBV6-5
cdr3_length: 13
j_call: TRBJ1-5
cdr3_aa: ASRALFGSNQPQH

v_call: TRBV5-1
cdr3_length: 12
j_call: TRBJ1-2
cdr3_aa: ASNPNGEDYGYT

v_call: TRBV30
cdr3_length: 11
j_call: TRBJ1-2
cdr3_aa: AWSGGGNYGYT